The following is a T cell receptor (beta chain) sequence with its context. The data were taken from a study of blood T cell repertoires in COVID-19. Study details: Donors in the United States, Italy and Spain gave samples during acute or convalescent COVID-19. The cDNA or gDNA used as material had been derived from T cells, B-cell-depleted T cells, or PBMCs.

Profiled with immunoSEQ multiplex PCR; TCRdb holds only in-frame clones, not every one. The sample shows 70,000 to 95,000 clones, roughly 80% of them seen only once. CDR3 length: 14 residues. Germline V gene sequence: CDR1 SGHAT, CDR2 FQNNGV. Trimming left V 1 base short and J 2 bases short, with 9 bases between. The chain employs TRBV11-2 and TRBJ2-7; D possibly corresponds to TRBD2 (6 bases). The clonotype originates from a woman aged 40 to 50 with active or convalescent COVID-19. The material sequenced was peripheral blood. The CDR3 DNA reads as TGTGCCAGCAGCTTAGTGGCGGGACCCTACGAGCAGTACTTC. Its protein is CASSLVAGPYEQYF.